This paragraph covers one TCR beta chain sequence. The CDR3 extends over 15 amino acids. After removal of 0 bases from V and 3 bases from J, the junction contained 2 bases not matched to a gene. Germline V gives CDR1 SGHRS, CDR2 YFSETQ. This sample is drawn from a study of shared clonotypes between healthy human individuals. Looking at the study overall: Donors consisted of a couple of women and a few men between 18 and 49.

Data came from immunoSEQ multiplex PCR; TCRdb stores just in-frame clones and leaves some out. The table has more than 150,000 clones, 85% to 95% seen once; the top ten hold roughly 0.07%. Sequencing was done on a sample of naive CD4+ T cells sorted from blood. Indicated subset: CD45RA+ positively selected. The V and J genes are TRBV5-1 and TRBJ2-7, with TRBD2 identical over 11 bases. The TCR originated in a woman aged 25 to 39 in good health. CDR3 amino acids: CASSLGLAGSYEQYF. In DNA form, the CDR3 reads TGCGCCAGCAGCTTGGGACTAGCGGGAAGCTACGAGCAGTACTTC. The full variable domain, in which reference TRBV5-1 and TRBJ2-7 provide the parts outside the CDR3, is KAGVTQTPRYLIKTRGQQVTLSCSPISGHRSVSWYQQTPGQGLQFLFEYFSETQRNKGNFPGRFSGRQFSNSRSEMNVSTLELGDSALYLCASSLGLAGSYEQYFGPGTRLTVT.